This T cell receptor beta chain was identified in a study of shared clonotypes between healthy human individuals. Study-wide results and limits: Against clonotypes common to all four donors, non-shared ones had lower generation probabilities. In a few donors, 4.5% to 5.5% of naive CD4 clonotypes appeared in common.

CD45RO-negative, CCR7-selected cells formed the naive CD8 fraction, which excluded terminally differentiated effector memory CD45RA+ cells. On this clone itself: Its matching antigen is unknown.

Genomic DNA (from each subset) was split evenly across several immunoSEQ plates. In replicate PCRs of sorted subsets, about 190 ng DNA, approximately 30,000 T cell genomes, was used. Sequencing was performed with immunoSEQ multiplex PCR; in TCRdb, only in-frame clones are kept and a portion is missing. The sample records about 2,200,000 clones, under 95% being singletons. The clonotype comes from a man in his late teens or twenties in good health. Some clones in this sample may be carry-over from other donors' samples. The sequenced sample consisted of naive CD8+ T cells from PBMCs.

The CDR3 nucleotides read TGTGCCAGCAACGGCTGGCCATCGCGGGCCCAAGAGACCCAGTACTTC. Amino acid sequence: CASNGWPSRAQETQYF. This chain joins TRBV11-2 and TRBJ2-5, with a weak D call TRBD2 (5 bases). The CDR3 loop spans 16 amino acids. The V end was cut by 7 bases, the J end by 1 base, with 19 bases between. Per germline, CDR1 SGHAT and CDR2 FQNNGV. The whole variable domain, remainder taken from reference TRBV11-2 and TRBJ2-5, is EAGVAQSPRYKIIEKRQSVAFWCNPISGHATLYWYQQILGQGPKLLIQFQNNGVVDDSQLPKDRFSAERLKGVDSTLKIQPAKLEDSAVYLCASNGWPSRAQETQYFGPGTRLLVL.